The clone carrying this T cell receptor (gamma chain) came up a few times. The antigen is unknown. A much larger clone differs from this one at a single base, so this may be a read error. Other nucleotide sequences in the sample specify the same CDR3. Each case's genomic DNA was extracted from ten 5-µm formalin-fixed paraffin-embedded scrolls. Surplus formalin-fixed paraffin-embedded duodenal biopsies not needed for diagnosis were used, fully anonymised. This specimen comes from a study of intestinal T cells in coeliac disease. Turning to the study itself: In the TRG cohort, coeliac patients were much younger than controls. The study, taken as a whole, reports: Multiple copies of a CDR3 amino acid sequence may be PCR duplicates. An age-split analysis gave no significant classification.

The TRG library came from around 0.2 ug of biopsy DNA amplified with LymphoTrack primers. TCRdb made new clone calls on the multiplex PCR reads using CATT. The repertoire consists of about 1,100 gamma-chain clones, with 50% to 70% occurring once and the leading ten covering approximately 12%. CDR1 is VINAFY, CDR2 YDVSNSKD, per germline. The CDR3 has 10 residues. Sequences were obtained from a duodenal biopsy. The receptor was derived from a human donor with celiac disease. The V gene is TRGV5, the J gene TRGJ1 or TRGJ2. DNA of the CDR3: TGCGCCACCTGGGACCTTAAGAAACTCTTT. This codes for CATWDLKKLF.